This T cell receptor (beta chain) was retrieved from a study of blood T cell repertoires in COVID-19. In the study overall: Both acute and convalescent COVID-19 samples were obtained from the United States, Italy and Spain. In each case, the material was cDNA or gDNA derived from T cells, B-cell-depleted T cells, or PBMCs.

This CDR3 contains 13 residues. From germline, CDR1 is MDHEN and CDR2 SYDVKM. Trimming took off 7 bases at V and 5 bases at J, with 9 bases between the two ends. The authors' processing: From reference gene primer amplification, estimates of nucleated cell counts were derived. TCRdb's table, derived via immunoSEQ multiplex PCR, lists solely in-frame clones and lacks some. V and J calls plus clone size are reproduced from that table; the DNA served to infer D and trimming. The sample lists fewer than 250,000 clones, about 87% occurring once. What was sequenced was peripheral blood. This sequence was found in a man in his 70s with acute or convalescent COVID-19. This chain connects TRBV28 to TRBJ2-6; tentative D call: TRBD1 (6 bases). The CDR3, as DNA: TGTGCCAGCAAGACAGGTTGGGCCAACGTCCTGACTTTC. It translates to CASKTGWANVLTF.